At least ten counts were recorded for the clone carrying this T cell receptor beta chain. What it recognizes is unknown. Template switching (which added a universal primer site) was used, and cDNA carried unique molecular identifiers. TCRdb used MiXCR to reprocess the 5' RACE reads, holding one entry per CDR3 protein. The sample holds roughly 630,000 distinct CDR3 sequences, just over 7% seen once. The record originates from a study of identical twins. Findings and caveats of the study: While abundant cord blood beta clonotypes carried fewer insertions, memory repertoires showed no such pattern.

This sample was shared with a second study, whose subject was yellow fever vaccine responses in identical twins.

The origin of this receptor is a woman younger than 30 in good health. Material for sequencing was PBMCs.

The CDR3 region is CASSLDGHSNQPQHF. CDR3 nucleotide sequence: TGTGCCAGCAGTTTAGACGGGCATAGCAATCAGCCCCAGCATTTT. The chain uses TRBV12-3 or TRBV12-4 and TRBJ1-5; D is unresolved. Trimming stripped 1 base from V and 0 bases from J, with 7 bases between. This CDR3 has 15 residues.